Reported below is one T cell receptor (beta chain). Naive-designated CD8 cells lacked CD45RO, were positively enriched for CCR7, and omitted terminally differentiated effector memory CD45RA+ cells. Sequenced by immunoSEQ multiplex PCR; TCRdb stores in-frame clones only, minus some. The sample consists of about 870,000 clones, nearly 95% of them appearing once. The data stem from a study of shared clonotypes between healthy human individuals. Overall study: Those who served as donors were a couple of women and a few men between the ages of 18 and 49.

The V and J ends lost 2 bases and 0 bases respectively, with 15 bases between them. CDR3 length equals 17 residues. CDR1 is SEHNR, CDR2 FQNEAQ, per germline (reference sequence). This chain connects TRBV7-9 to TRBJ2-3; D is possibly TRBD2 (6 bases). Sequenced sample: naive CD8+ T cells sorted from blood. The receptor comes from a man between 25 and 39 years old in good health. The DNA of the CDR3 is TGTGCCAGCAGCTTATGGTTCCGGGAGTCTAGCACAGATACGCAGTATTTT. Translated: CASSLWFRESSTDTQYF.